Each of the 3 T cell receptor beta chains below was sequenced from the same sample in a study of OX40 agonist ivuxolimab in advanced cancers. The protocol used for the library was the immunoSEQ multiplex PCR assay. Imported from immuneACCESS, the table was reduced by TCRdb to in-frame sequences with V and J called. These copies leave out some clones; in studies compared against another copy, an unresolved V gene accounts for under half, and the cause of the remainder is not known. This sample comprises roughly 75,000 clones, 70% to 90% of them detected only once. The top ten constitute roughly 13% of the sample. Sequenced here: CD4+ or CD8+ T cells sorted from blood, sampled in a trial of the OX40 agonist ivuxolimab. These receptors were collected from an adult with an advanced solid tumor such as melanoma, head and neck, liver or kidney cancer.

The rearrangement joins TRBV7-9 to TRBJ2-7, with a weak D call TRBD2 (5 bases). The CDR3 is 14 amino acids. The germline V gene has CDR1 SEHNR and CDR2 FQNEAQ (reference sequence). V gave up 3 bases and J gave up 3 bases, with 12 bases separating them. The CDR3 region is CASSFAGEGYEQYF. The CDR3 nucleotides read TGTGCCAGCAGCTTTGCGGGTGAGGGCTACGAGCAGTACTTC.

The chain uses TRBV19 and TRBJ1-5; 9 nucleotides line up with TRBD1. The CDR3 length is 14 residues. The J segment lost 7 bases and the V segment lost 7 bases, leaving 8 bases of the junction unmatched. Germline values: CDR1 LNHDA, CDR2 SQIVND (reference sequence). In nucleotides, the CDR3 is TGTGCCAGTACAACCGGACAGGGGAGGCAGCCCCAGCATTTT. The encoded protein is CASTTGQGRQPQHF. Together with reference TRBV19 and TRBJ1-5, the CDR3 gives the full variable domain: DGGITQSPKYLFRKEGQNVTLSCEQNLNHDAMYWYRQDPGQGLRLIYYSQIVNDFQKGDIAEGYSVSREKKESFPLTVTSAQKNPTAFYLCASTTGQGRQPQHFGDGTRLSIL.

The chain has TRBV7-9 and TRBJ2-3, with D perhaps matching TRBD2 (5 bases). The CDR3 is made up of 15 amino acids. Germline lookup yields CDR1 SEHNR and CDR2 FQNEAQ (reference sequence). Trimming took off 5 bases at V and 2 bases at J, with 14 bases between the two ends. The CDR3 spells CASSQTGVFTDTQYF. CDR3 in DNA: TGTGCCAGCAGCCAAACCGGGGTATTCACAGATACGCAGTATTTT.